The 10 T cell receptor beta chains in this list originate from one sample, sequenced in a study of Ad26.COV2.S vaccination and SARS-CoV-2 variants. TCRdb's copy holds only in-frame clones and misses some; the assay was immunoSEQ multiplex PCR. The sample has approximately 400,000 clones, about 91% seen once. This specimen was peripheral blood, taken after recovery from COVID-19. All receptors come from a human donor who had recovered from COVID-19.

The rearrangement uses TRBV7-8 and TRBJ2-1; D gene unclear. The CDR3 is 13 amino acids. Trimming took off 8 bases at V and 8 bases at J, with 16 bases between the two ends. Germline V lookup: CDR1 SGHVS, CDR2 FQNEAQ. The CDR3 reads CASVSPGADEQFF. Here the CDR3 DNA reads TGTGCCAGCGTCAGCCCGGGCGCAGATGAGCAGTTCTTC.

This rearrangement joins TRBV2 to TRBJ1-1, with 9 bases that match TRBD1. The CDR3 is made up of 13 amino acids. V was clipped by 4 bases and J by 4 bases; unmatched bases: 1. Per germline, CDR1 SNHLY and CDR2 FYNNEI. The CDR3 loop is CASSGTGATEAFF. The CDR3 DNA follows: TGTGCCAGCAGTGGGACAGGGGCCACTGAAGCTTTCTTT. Full variable domain (rest looked up from reference TRBV2 and TRBJ1-1): EPEVTQTPSHQVTQMGQEVILRCVPISNHLYFYWYRQILGQKVEFLVSFYNNEISEKSEIFDDQFSVERPDGSNFTLKIRSTKLEDSAMYFCASSGTGATEAFFGQGTRLTVV.

The chain joins TRBV7-3 to TRBJ2-5; D might be TRBD2 (7 bases). In germline, CDR1 is SGHTA, CDR2 FQGTGA. The CDR3 is made up of 15 amino acids. Trimming pared 6 bases from V and 0 bases from J, leaving 14 bases between. DNA of the CDR3: TGTGCCAGCAGTAGGGCGGGGGCCGACCAAGAGACCCAGTACTTC. It specifies CASSRAGADQETQYF.

CDR3: CSVEVAGGRPDTQYF. The CDR3 DNA reads as TGCAGCGTTGAAGTTGCGGGGGGGCGGCCAGATACGCAGTATTTT. The genes are TRBV29-1 and TRBJ2-3, with 9 bases identical to TRBD2. The length of the CDR3 is 15 residues. From germline, CDR1 is SQVTM and CDR2 ANQGSEA. The junction had 6 bases not matched to a gene; V was cut back by 1 base and J by 4 bases.

The rearrangement joins TRBV23-1 to TRBJ2-5, with a tentative D call TRBD1 (5 bases). TRBV23-1 carries the ORF label, with uncertain function. This CDR3 region has 14 residues. Trimming shortened V by 0 bases and J by 5 bases, and 10 bases separated the two germline ends. CDR3 DNA: TGCGCCAGCAGTCAATCGGGGCGAGGTGAGACCCAGTACTTC. Its translation: CASSQSGRGETQYF.

The chain is built from TRBV5-6 and TRBJ1-3; D might be TRBD1 (6 bases). The length of the CDR3 is 15 residues. The germline V gene encodes CDR1 SGHDT and CDR2 YYEEEE. The V end lost 4 bases, the J end lost 2 bases, and 13 bases lay between the germline ends. The CDR3 protein is CASSGNTGTGNTIYF. The DNA for the CDR3 is TGTGCCAGCAGCGGCAATACAGGGACTGGAAACACCATATATTTT.

V usage is TRBV5-3 and J usage is TRBJ1-6; TRBD1 aligns across 8 bases. Being an ORF, TRBV5-3 has a function that is uncertain. The CDR3 is made up of 13 amino acids. The ends lost 3 bases at V and 9 bases at J; junction bases unmatched: 2. CDR3 protein: CARSSTGVSPLHF. CDR3 bases: TGTGCCAGAAGCTCGACAGGGGTTTCACCCCTCCACTTT.

The rearrangement links TRBV28 to TRBJ2-6; D remains ambiguous. The CDR3 contains 17 residues. Per germline, CDR1 MDHEN and CDR2 SYDVKM. V gave up 7 bases and J gave up 0 bases, with 16 bases separating them. The CDR3 loop reads CASNPTRAFSGANVLTF. In DNA form, the CDR3 reads TGTGCCAGCAACCCCACCCGGGCCTTCTCTGGGGCCAACGTCCTGACTTTC.

This chain uses TRBV4-1 with TRBJ1-5; D uncertain. The germline V gene has CDR1 MGHRA and CDR2 YSYEKL. This CDR3 has 13 amino acids. CDR3 DNA sequence: TGCGACCCAGCACTTAGGGAAGGGCAGCCCCAGCATTTT. This encodes CDPALREGQPQHF.

The CDR3 protein is CAISEAGETYEQYF. The CDR3 nucleotides read TGTGCCATCAGCGAGGCGGGGGAGACTTACGAGCAGTACTTC. V and J are TRBV10-3 and TRBJ2-7; the match to TRBD2 covers 7 bases. With 6 bases clipped from V and 4 bases from J, the junction kept 9 bases outside the gene matches. There are 14 residues in the CDR3. Germline V gene sequence: CDR1 ENHRY, CDR2 SYGVKD.